The entry that follows covers one T cell receptor beta chain sequence. Antigen specificity is unknown. A single record per CDR3 protein comes from TCRdb applying MiXCR to the RT-PCR reads. The sample lists approximately 530,000 distinct CDR3 sequences; 13% were seen once. This sample is part of a study of response to subunit inactivated influenza vaccine. Findings of the study overall: After each seasonal influenza vaccination, few new T cells are recruited, the authors suggested.

The sequence derives from a man over 45 who received an inactivated influenza vaccine. The source was PBMCs from blood, collected roughly 48 days after vaccination.

The CDR3 reads CRGTTGTF. CDR3 coding DNA: TGCAGGGGGACAACTGGCACCTTC. The chain is built from TRBV20-1 and TRBJ1-2; D perhaps matches TRBD1 (6 bases). This CDR3 spans 8 amino acids. Per germline, CDR1 DFQATT and CDR2 SNEGSKA (reference sequence).